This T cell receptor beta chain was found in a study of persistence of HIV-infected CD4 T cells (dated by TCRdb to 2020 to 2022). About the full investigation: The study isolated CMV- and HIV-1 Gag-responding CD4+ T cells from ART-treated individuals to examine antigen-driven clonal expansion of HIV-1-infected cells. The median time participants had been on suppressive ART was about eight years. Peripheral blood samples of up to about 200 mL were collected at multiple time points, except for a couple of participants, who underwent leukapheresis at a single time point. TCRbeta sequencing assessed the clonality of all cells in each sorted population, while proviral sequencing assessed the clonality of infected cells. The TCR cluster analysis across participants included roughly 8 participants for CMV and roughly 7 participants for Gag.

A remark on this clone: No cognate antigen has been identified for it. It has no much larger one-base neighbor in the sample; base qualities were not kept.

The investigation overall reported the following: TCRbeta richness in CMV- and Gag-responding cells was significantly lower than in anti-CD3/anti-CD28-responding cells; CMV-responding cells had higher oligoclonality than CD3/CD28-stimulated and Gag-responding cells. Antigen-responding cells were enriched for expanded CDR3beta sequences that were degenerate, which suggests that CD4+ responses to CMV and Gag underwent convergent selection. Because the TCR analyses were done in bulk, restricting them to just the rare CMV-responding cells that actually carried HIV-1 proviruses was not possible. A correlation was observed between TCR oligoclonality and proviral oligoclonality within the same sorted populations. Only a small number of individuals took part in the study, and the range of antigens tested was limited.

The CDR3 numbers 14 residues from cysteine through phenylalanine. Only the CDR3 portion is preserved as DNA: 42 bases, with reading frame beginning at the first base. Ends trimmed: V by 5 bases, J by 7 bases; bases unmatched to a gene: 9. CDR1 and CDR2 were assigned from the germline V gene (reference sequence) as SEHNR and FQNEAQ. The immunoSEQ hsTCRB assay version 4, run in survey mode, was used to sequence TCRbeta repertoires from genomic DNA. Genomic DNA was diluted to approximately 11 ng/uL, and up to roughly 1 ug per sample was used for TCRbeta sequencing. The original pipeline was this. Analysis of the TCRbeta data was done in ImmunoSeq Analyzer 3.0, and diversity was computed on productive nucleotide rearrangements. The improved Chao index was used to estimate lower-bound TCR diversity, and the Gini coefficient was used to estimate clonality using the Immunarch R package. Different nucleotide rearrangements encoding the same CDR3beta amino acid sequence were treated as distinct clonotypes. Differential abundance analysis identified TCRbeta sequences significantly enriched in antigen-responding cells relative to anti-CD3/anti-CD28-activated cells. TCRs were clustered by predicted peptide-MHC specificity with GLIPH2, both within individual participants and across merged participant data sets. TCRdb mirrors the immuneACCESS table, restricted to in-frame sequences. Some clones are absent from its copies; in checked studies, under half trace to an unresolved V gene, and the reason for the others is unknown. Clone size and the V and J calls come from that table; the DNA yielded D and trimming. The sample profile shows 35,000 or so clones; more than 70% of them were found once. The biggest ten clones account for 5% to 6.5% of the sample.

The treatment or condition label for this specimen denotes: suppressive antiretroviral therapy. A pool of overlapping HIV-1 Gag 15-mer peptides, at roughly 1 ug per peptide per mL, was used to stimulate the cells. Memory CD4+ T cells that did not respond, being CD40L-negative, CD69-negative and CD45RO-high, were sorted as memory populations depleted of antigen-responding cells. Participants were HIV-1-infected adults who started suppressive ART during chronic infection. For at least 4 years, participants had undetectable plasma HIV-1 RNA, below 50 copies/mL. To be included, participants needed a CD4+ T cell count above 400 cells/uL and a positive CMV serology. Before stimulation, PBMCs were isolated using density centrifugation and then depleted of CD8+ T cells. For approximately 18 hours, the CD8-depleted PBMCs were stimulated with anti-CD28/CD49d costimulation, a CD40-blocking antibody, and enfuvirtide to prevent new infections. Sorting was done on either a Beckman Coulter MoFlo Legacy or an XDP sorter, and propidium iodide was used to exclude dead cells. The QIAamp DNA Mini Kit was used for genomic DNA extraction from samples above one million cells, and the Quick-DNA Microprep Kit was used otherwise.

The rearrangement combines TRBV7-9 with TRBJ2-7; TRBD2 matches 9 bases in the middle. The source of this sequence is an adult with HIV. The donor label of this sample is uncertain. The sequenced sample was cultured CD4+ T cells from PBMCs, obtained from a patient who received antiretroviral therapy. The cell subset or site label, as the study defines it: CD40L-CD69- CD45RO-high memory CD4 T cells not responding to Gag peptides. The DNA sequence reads TGTGCCAGCAGCGCCCAAGCGGGGGGTTTAGAGCAGTACTTC. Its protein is CASSAQAGGLEQYF.